These T cell receptor beta chains were read from a single sample in a study of T cell responses to AZD1222 COVID-19 vaccine. Clones were sequenced by immunoSEQ multiplex PCR, and TCRdb holds only the in-frame ones, with some missing. The table records 63,000 or so clones, 85% of them present only once. Sequenced here: peripheral blood, sampled on day 0 of AZD1222 vaccination. The source of these receptors is an adult in good health. CDR3s include the opening cysteine and the closing phenylalanine or tryptophan. The D gene is left open where the match is weak. Expanded clones are given a class, and other clones once, few, many or no size at all.

d_gene	v_gene	j_gene	abundance	CDR3nt	CDR3aa
NA	TRBV19	TRBJ2-1	NA	TGTGCCAGCACTACCTTTGGCAGCTCCTACAATGAGCAGTTCTTC	CASTTFGSSYNEQFF
NA	TRBV2	TRBJ1-1	NA	TGTGCCAGCAGTGATTTCGGGCAGGCAAGATACACTGAAGCTTTCTTT	CASSDFGQARYTEAFF
NA	TRBV6-5	TRBJ1-2	once	TGTGCCAGCAGTTACGTCAGGGCCTCAGGCTACACCTTC	CASSYVRASGYTF
TRBD2	TRBV19	TRBJ2-1	NA	TGTGCCAGTAGTATATGGGGCGGGGGGATCTCCTACAATGAGCAGTTCTTC	CASSIWGGGISYNEQFF
TRBD1	TRBV5-4	TRBJ2-7	NA	TGTGCCAGCAGCGTTTACCGGGACAGGGGGGTCGAGCAGTACTTC	CASSVYRDRGVEQYF
NA	TRBV28	TRBJ1-1	NA	TGTGCCAGCAGTTTGGACACTCTCAAGGTCACTGAAGCTTTCTTT	CASSLDTLKVTEAFF
TRBD1	TRBV2	TRBJ1-5	few	TGTGCCAGCAGGGAGGGGACAGGGGGCTTGCAGCCCCAGCATTTT	CASREGTGGLQPQHF
NA	TRBV7-9	TRBJ1-5	NA	TGTGCCAGCGGGGGTGGAAGCAATCAGCCCCAGCATTTT	CASGGGSNQPQHF
TRBD1	TRBV5-1	TRBJ2-7	NA	TGCGCCAGCTCCGAACAGGGGGGCCCCTACGAGCAGTACTTC	CASSEQGGPYEQYF
NA	TRBV7-9	TRBJ1-4	NA	TGTGCCAGCAGCCGTACAGGAGAAAAACTGTTTTTT	CASSRTGEKLFF
NA	TRBV7-3	TRBJ2-3	NA	TGTGCCAGCAGCAGCTTCGGCCCCGGTACGCAGTATTTT	CASSSFGPGTQYF
NA	TRBV19	TRBJ1-1	NA	TGTGCCAGTAGTATAGTTTACGGTGAAGCTTTCTTT	CASSIVYGEAFF
NA	TRBV5-1	TRBJ1-5	once	TGCGCCAGCAGCTTGTCCCTCAATCAGCCCCAGCATTTT	CASSLSLNQPQHF
NA	TRBV29-1	TRBJ1-2	NA	TGCAGCGCCCCCATATTTGGGAGGGGACATGGCTACACCTTC	CSAPIFGRGHGYTF